This T cell receptor (beta chain) originates from a study of cytomegalovirus exposure and HLA in healthy donors. Remarks on this clone: Its antigen is currently unknown.

Findings of the study overall: Highest at DRB1 and lowest at HLA-C, TCR association rates differed among HLA loci in a later analysis. In a later analysis, more than 15,000 TCR beta sequences were associated with HLA alleles at 0.05 false discovery rate. Relative to equally common others, HLA-associated TCR beta chains showed greater clonal expansion in a later analysis.

The PCR was carried out with 60 Vbeta primers and 13 Jbeta primers. Using immunoSEQ multiplex PCR, the repertoire was profiled, and TCRdb retains in-frame clones only, with some absent. The data show 50,000 to 70,000 clones, with approximately 80% seen just once and 1.6% held by the top ten. Trimming stripped 1 base from V and 4 bases from J, with 8 bases between. The CDR3 consists of 13 residues. Germline CDR1 SGHRS, CDR2 YFSETQ. The V and J genes are TRBV5-1 and TRBJ1-2, with D perhaps matching TRBD1 (5 bases). The clonotype was recovered from a human donor in good health. The sample consisted of PBMCs. CDR3 coding DNA: TGCGCCAGCAGCTTGATGGGGGGCTATGGCTACACCTTC. This encodes CASSLMGGYGYTF.